This TCR beta chain stems from a study of blood T cell repertoires in COVID-19. Study as a whole: Sites in the United States, Italy and Spain provided acute and convalescent COVID-19 samples. PBMCs, B-cell-depleted T cells, or T cells were the source of the cDNA or gDNA that made up the material.

The CDR3 is 14 amino acids. V lost 7 bases and J 2 bases, leaving 15 bases between the germline ends. The germline V gene has CDR1 MNHEY and CDR2 SVGAGI. In the authors' methods: For nucleated cells, counts were estimated from reference gene primer amplification. Clones were read by immunoSEQ multiplex PCR, and TCRdb kept only the in-frame ones, dropping some. V and J calls and clone size are those listed in that table; D and trimming were worked out from the DNA. The sample yields around 500,000 clones, 75% to 90% seen once. The chain combines TRBV6-5 with TRBJ2-7; the D gene is possibly TRBD1 (6 bases). This TCR was recovered from a human donor in a cohort sampled during active COVID-19. Sequencing was performed on peripheral blood. The CDR3: CASTGQLGAYEQYF. As DNA, the CDR3 is TGTGCCAGCACCGGACAGTTGGGGGCCTACGAGCAGTACTTC.